Listed below are T cell receptor beta chains from one sample, sequenced in a study of CD49a tissue-resident CD8 T cells in human skin. Sequenced by immunoSEQ multiplex PCR; TCRdb stores in-frame clones only, minus some. The sample yields roughly 1,100 clones, about 78% seen once. Sequencing was done on a sample of CD103- CD8+ T cells sorted from skin dermis. The source is a human donor in good health. The CDR3 runs from the conserved cysteine through the conserved F or W.

len: 17
j_gene: TRBJ2-3
v_gene: TRBV4-3
CDR3aa: CASSQERLAGVTDTQYF

len: 17
j_gene: TRBJ1-6
v_gene: TRBV2
CDR3aa: CASSAGQGPYFGSPLHF

len: 15
j_gene: TRBJ2-7
v_gene: TRBV11-2
CDR3aa: CASSLLLGVSDEQYF

len: 16
j_gene: TRBJ1-1
v_gene: TRBV11-1
CDR3aa: CASSTNQLISWTEAFF

len: 14
j_gene: TRBJ2-1
v_gene: TRBV9
CDR3aa: CASNAGTSGNEQFF

len: 15
j_gene: TRBJ2-1
v_gene: TRBV19
CDR3aa: CASSLGTSGHNEQFF

len: 13
j_gene: TRBJ1-2
v_gene: TRBV9
CDR3aa: CASSVAPRYGYTF

len: 16
j_gene: TRBJ2-7
v_gene: TRBV19
CDR3aa: CASRQGTSGTSYEQYF

len: 14
j_gene: TRBJ2-5
v_gene: TRBV28
CDR3aa: CASKGTGGGETQYF

len: 17
j_gene: TRBJ1-6
v_gene: TRBV28
CDR3aa: CASSLKAYTGYMPPLHF

len: 16
j_gene: TRBJ1-1
v_gene: TRBV6-6
CDR3aa: CASSYSSQVPDTEAFF

len: 12
j_gene: TRBJ2-7
v_gene: TRBV2
CDR3aa: CATGYTTYEQYF

len: 19
j_gene: TRBJ2-1
v_gene: TRBV11-2
CDR3aa: CASSEHPSVSSLSYNEQFF

len: 17
j_gene: TRBJ2-1
v_gene: TRBV5-1
CDR3aa: CASSLTSGREYYNEQFF

len: 13
j_gene: TRBJ2-3
v_gene: TRBV28
CDR3aa: CASNALAGNTQYF

len: 17
j_gene: TRBJ2-1
v_gene: TRBV5-4
CDR3aa: CASSLEGQGWTYNEQFF

len: 15
j_gene: TRBJ2-7
v_gene: TRBV7-2
CDR3aa: CASSADEGTTYEQYF

len: 12
j_gene: TRBJ2-7
v_gene: TRBV7-9
CDR3aa: CASEGALYEQYF

len: 18
j_gene: TRBJ2-1
v_gene: TRBV5-4
CDR3aa: CASSLAGGGGSAYNEQFF

len: 14
j_gene: TRBJ1-2
v_gene: TRBV9
CDR3aa: CASSVHVRDYGYTF

len: 14
j_gene: TRBJ2-3
v_gene: TRBV19
CDR3aa: CASSMVSSTDTQYF

len: 15
j_gene: TRBJ2-3
v_gene: TRBV6-5
CDR3aa: CASRTSSGRTDTQYF

len: 16
j_gene: TRBJ2-7
v_gene: TRBV4-2
CDR3aa: CASSQPGLAGAYEQYF

len: 15
j_gene: TRBJ2-7
v_gene: TRBV13
CDR3aa: CASSLEGGEAYEQYF

len: 12
j_gene: TRBJ2-1
v_gene: TRBV11-2
CDR3aa: CASSWGGYEQFF

len: 11
j_gene: TRBJ1-1
v_gene: TRBV19
CDR3aa: CASSTGLKAFF

len: 18
j_gene: TRBJ2-1
v_gene: TRBV7-9
CDR3aa: CASSSSWGQGDLYNEQFF

len: 17
j_gene: TRBJ2-1
v_gene: TRBV4-2
CDR3aa: CASSQERSGGGDNEQFF

len: 15
j_gene: TRBJ2-5
v_gene: TRBV5-1
CDR3aa: CASSRSSGSGETQYF

len: 14
j_gene: TRBJ1-1
v_gene: TRBV11-2
CDR3aa: CASSLGGGWDEAFF

len: 13
j_gene: TRBJ2-2
v_gene: TRBV9
CDR3aa: CASSALHTGELFF

len: 13
j_gene: TRBJ2-7
v_gene: TRBV4-3
CDR3aa: CASSQDPWPEQYF

len: 13
j_gene: TRBJ2-2
v_gene: TRBV5-6
CDR3aa: CASSGLYTGELFF

len: 13
j_gene: TRBJ1-2
v_gene: TRBV2
CDR3aa: CARLPGVGYGYTF

len: 17
j_gene: TRBJ2-1
v_gene: TRBV14
CDR3aa: CASSQGWDRSIYNEQFF